This T cell receptor (beta chain) was identified in a study of CD8 T cells in Susac syndrome. CDR3 length: 10 residues. Trimming pared 10 bases from V and 6 bases from J, leaving 8 bases between. Germline V gene data show CDR1 as LGHNA and CDR2 as YSLEER. Only one count was recorded for this clonotype. With random hexamers, reverse transcription was performed on about 0.45 to 1 ug of RNA. TCRdb ran MiXCR on the immunoSEQ multiplex PCR reads and lists one entry per CDR3 protein. This sample carries 150,000 to 200,000 distinct CDR3 sequences, 90% to 95% of them seen once, and the ten largest clones take about 0.13%.

The specimen was CD4+ T cells from PBMCs. This receptor was identified in a human donor in good health. The chain joins TRBV4-3 to TRBJ2-3; D remains ambiguous. CDR3 bases: TGCGCCACCCGGTGGGATACGCAGTATTTT. The encoded protein is CATRWDTQYF.